Following are 26 T cell receptor beta chains from one sample sequenced in a study of blood T cell repertoires in COVID-19. Method: immunoSEQ multiplex PCR; TCRdb's copy keeps in-frame clones and lacks some. The data contain 400,000 to 450,000 clones, 89% of them singletons. The sequencing input was peripheral blood. These receptors came from a woman in her thirties or forties with COVID-19, enrolled during active disease.

Notes on this clone: A read error may produce the germline difference seen at one junction end. This chain uses TRBV27 with TRBJ1-1; D possibly corresponds to TRBD1 (5 bases). Germline V lookup: CDR1 MNHEY, CDR2 SMNVEV (reference sequence). The CDR3 is made up of 14 amino acids. CDR3 residues: CVSSFQGLGTEAFF. DNA of the CDR3: TGTGTCAGCAGTTTTCAGGGCCTGGGCACTGAAGCTTTCTTT.

The chain joins TRBV18 to TRBJ1-1; unclear D gene. CDR3 length: 14 amino acids. The germline V gene encodes CDR1 KGHSH and CDR2 LQKENI. V was shortened by 0 bases and J by 4 bases, with 9 bases between the two germline ends. The chain's CDR3 is CASSPPSRVTEAFF. DNA for the CDR3: TGTGCCAGCTCACCACCGTCGCGGGTCACTGAAGCTTTCTTT.

The V gene is TRBV19, the J gene TRBJ2-6; tentative D call: TRBD1 (5 bases). The CDR3 extends over 19 amino acids. V dropped 3 bases and J dropped 2 bases, with 20 bases sitting between them. CDR1 is LNHDA, CDR2 SQIVND, per germline (reference sequence). The CDR3 loop is CASSIDRRQGSPGANVLTF. In nucleotides, the CDR3 is TGTGCCAGTAGTATTGATCGGCGGCAGGGCTCTCCTGGGGCCAACGTCCTGACTTTC.

The J gene is TRBJ1-4, the V gene TRBV24-1; weak D call: TRBD1 (5 bases). The CDR3 spans 14 residues. V shed 2 bases and J shed 4 bases, with 7 bases lying between them. Germline lookup yields CDR1 KGHDR and CDR2 SFDVKD. The CDR3 loop is CATSDSGGNEKLFF. Here the CDR3 DNA reads TGTGCCACCAGTGATTCGGGGGGTAATGAAAAACTGTTTTTT.

CDR3 nucleotide sequence: TGTGCCAGCAGTTCGGGCACCGGGGAGCTGTTTTTT. This codes for CASSSGTGELFF. This chain uses TRBV6-5 with TRBJ2-2; the D is unclear. Deletions cut 4 bases from V and 4 bases from J, with 4 bases between. This CDR3 has 12 residues. Germline assignment: CDR1 MNHEY and CDR2 SVGAGI.

The chain is built from TRBV2 and TRBJ1-5, with D tentatively TRBD1 (6 bases). The CDR3 loop spans 15 amino acids. Per germline, CDR1 SNHLY and CDR2 FYNNEI. The V gene lost 6 bases and the J gene lost 1 base, with 13 bases spanning the gap. The DNA for the CDR3 is TGTGCCAGCAGACCAACAGGGTTAAGCAATCAGCCCCAGCATTTT. This translates into CASRPTGLSNQPQHF. Variable domain in full (rest from reference TRBV2 and TRBJ1-5): EPEVTQTPSHQVTQMGQEVILRCVPISNHLYFYWYRQILGQKVEFLVSFYNNEISEKSEIFDDQFSVERPDGSNFTLKIRSTKLEDSAMYFCASRPTGLSNQPQHFGDGTRLSIL.

This chain joins TRBV6-5 and TRBJ1-1; unclear D gene. Germline V gene lookup returns CDR1 MNHEY and CDR2 SVGAGI. The CDR3 length is 14 residues. The V gene lost 8 bases and the J gene lost 5 bases, with 18 bases spanning the gap. The chain's CDR3 is CASGVSSPGTEAFF. As DNA, the CDR3 is TGTGCCAGCGGGGTCAGTTCCCCGGGAACTGAAGCTTTCTTT.

The CDR3 DNA follows: TGTGCCAGCAGGGTCAGGGGAACTGAAGCTTTCTTT. Protein product: CASRVRGTEAFF. The rearrangement uses TRBV28 and TRBJ1-1; D perhaps matches TRBD1 (6 bases). V was shortened by 6 bases and J by 5 bases, with 10 bases between the two germline ends. CDR3 length: 12 residues. Germline V gives CDR1 MDHEN, CDR2 SYDVKM. Based on the CDR3 plus reference TRBV28 and TRBJ1-1, the full variable domain is DVKVTQSSRYLVKRTGEKVFLECVQDMDHENMFWYRQDPGLGLRLIYFSYDVKMKEKGDIPEGYSVSREKKERFSLILESASTNQTSMYLCASRVRGTEAFFGQGTRLTVV.

The chain is built from TRBV25-1 and TRBJ1-5; tentative D call: TRBD1 (5 bases). V lost 6 bases to trimming and J lost 1 base, with 10 bases between them. The CDR3 is 14 residues long. Germline V gives CDR1 MGHDK, CDR2 SYGVNS. CDR3 bases: TGTGCCAGCAGCCCCGGGGGGAGCAATCAGCCCCAGCATTTT. Encoded protein: CASSPGGSNQPQHF.

CDR3 coding DNA: TGTGCCAGCAGCTCCGTCCCCCTAGCGGGGGCCCAAAAAGAGACCCAGTACTTC. This gives the protein CASSSVPLAGAQKETQYF. The chain carries TRBV5-6 and TRBJ2-5; 10 nucleotides align to TRBD2. Germline V gene data show CDR1 as SGHDT and CDR2 as YYEEEE. CDR3 size: 18 residues. V lost 3 bases, J lost 3 bases, and 14 bases stayed unmatched.

This clone was counted only a few times. The chain recombines TRBV10-3 with TRBJ1-3; weak D call: TRBD1 (5 bases). CDR3 length: 14 amino acids. The V end was cut by 6 bases, the J end by 4 bases, with 13 bases between. Germline V gene sequence: CDR1 ENHRY, CDR2 SYGVKD. The CDR3 nucleotides are TGTGCCATCAGCGGGGGGACCAAAGGAAACACCATATATTTT. This codes for CAISGGTKGNTIYF.

The chain links TRBV19 to TRBJ1-5; tentative D call: TRBD1 (6 bases). The CDR3 runs to 17 residues. Germline loops: CDR1 LNHDA, CDR2 SQIVND (reference sequence). The ends were cut back, 3 bases at V and 5 bases at J, with 20 bases in the middle. The CDR3 loop reads CASSILVGGGLDQPQHF. The CDR3 bases are TGTGCCAGTAGTATCTTAGTTGGGGGGGGCCTCGATCAGCCCCAGCATTTT.

Note on this clone: At the DNA level, this CDR3 is encoded by other sequences in the same sample as well. The chain carries TRBV12-3 or TRBV12-4 and TRBJ2-3; TRBD2 is a possible D gene (6 bases). This CDR3 has 13 residues. V was trimmed by 2 bases and J by 3 bases, leaving 6 bases between them. CDR3 bases: TGTGCCAGCAGTTTACGGGGGACAGATACGCAGTATTTT. This translates into CASSLRGTDTQYF.

This chain links TRBV6-2 or TRBV6-3 with TRBJ2-7, with a weak D call TRBD2 (6 bases). The CDR3 contains 15 residues. Trimming took off 0 bases at V and 2 bases at J, with 11 bases between the two ends. Per germline, CDR1 MNHEY and CDR2 SVGEGT. CDR3 sequence: CASSYSSAGTYEQYF. CDR3 in DNA: TGTGCCAGCAGTTACTCCTCGGCGGGGACCTACGAGCAGTACTTC.

This clone was observed at least ten times. The chain uses TRBV7-2 and TRBJ2-7, with 7 bases lining up with TRBD2. The trim removed 5 bases at V and 6 bases at J, leaving 10 bases unmatched. From germline, CDR1 is SGHTA and CDR2 FQGNSA. The CDR3 consists of 14 residues. The CDR3 coding sequence is TGTGCCAGCAGCATTTCTAGCGGTTCGGGCGAGCAGTACTTC. Translated: CASSISSGSGEQYF.

The chain is built from TRBV7-3 and TRBJ2-1; TRBD2 matches 13 bases. Trimming cost V 5 bases and J 5 bases; bases outside gene matches: 3. The CDR3 covers 15 residues. CDR1 and CDR2 (germline): SGHTA, FQGTGA. The CDR3: CASSRGLAGNNEQFF. The DNA for the CDR3 is TGTGCCAGCAGCCGGGGACTAGCGGGGAACAATGAGCAGTTCTTC.

The chain combines TRBV6-6 with TRBJ1-5; TRBD1 agrees at 7 bases. V lost 6 bases and J lost 3; bases outside the gene matches: 8. Germline CDR1 reads MNHNY; CDR2 reads SVGAGI (reference sequence). CDR3 size: 15 residues. CDR3: CASSIRTGANQPQHF. CDR3 coding DNA: TGTGCCAGCAGCATTCGTACAGGGGCCAATCAGCCCCAGCATTTT.

This clone showed up many times. The chain carries TRBV6-2 or TRBV6-3 and TRBJ2-6, with D possibly being TRBD1 (6 bases). CDR1 MNHEY and CDR2 SVGEGT come from the germline V gene. V shed 5 bases and J shed 2 bases, with 7 bases lying between them. There are 14 residues in the CDR3. The CDR3, as DNA: TGTGCCAGCAGTGCAGGGGCTGGGGCCAACGTCCTGACTTTC. Translating gives CASSAGAGANVLTF.

The V gene is TRBV9, the J gene TRBJ1-4; no firm D call. Germline loops: CDR1 SGDLS, CDR2 YYNGEE. This CDR3 contains 16 residues. V dropped 4 bases and J dropped 0 bases, with 13 bases sitting between them. DNA of the CDR3: TGTGCCAGCAGCTCGGGGAGACCCGCAACTAATGAAAAACTGTTTTTT. This translates into CASSSGRPATNEKLFF.

The chain is built from TRBV7-2 and TRBJ1-2, with 7 bases matching TRBD1. From germline, CDR1 is SGHTA and CDR2 FQGNSA. Trimming cost V 3 bases and J 4 bases; bases outside gene matches: 5. The CDR3 totals 14 residues. This CDR3 is CASSLDRLLYGYTF. The CDR3 DNA sequence: TGTGCCAGCAGCTTGGACAGGCTCCTCTATGGCTACACCTTC.

The CDR3 here is CASSFGSQETQYF. The CDR3 DNA is TGTGCCAGCAGCTTCGGGAGTCAAGAGACCCAGTACTTC. The rearrangement uses TRBV7-3 and TRBJ2-5, with a possible D match to TRBD2 (6 bases). The CDR3 has 13 amino acids. Trimming pared 3 bases from V and 2 bases from J, leaving 7 bases between. CDR1 and CDR2 from the germline V gene are SGHTA and FQGTGA.

To note about this clone: Germline and junction disagree at one end, which may indicate a read error. V gene TRBV3-1 (or the pseudogene TRBV3-2) combines with J gene TRBJ1-2; 10 nucleotides line up with TRBD1. Germline V gives CDR1 LGHDT, CDR2 YNNKEL (reference sequence). The CDR3 length is 15 residues. Here the CDR3 DNA reads TGTGCCAGCAGCCAGAGAACGGGACAGGGGTCCGCTTACTCCTTC. It translates to CASSQRTGQGSAYSF.

The rearrangement joins TRBV15 to TRBJ2-2; maybe TRBD1 (7 bases). The V end lost 7 bases, the J end lost 0 bases, and 12 bases lay between the germline ends. Per the germline V gene, CDR1 is LNHNV and CDR2 is YYDKDF (reference sequence). The CDR3 is 15 residues long. CDR3 coding DNA: TGTGCCACCACCAGGAGGGGGCCGAACACCGGGGAGCTGTTTTTT. As protein: CATTRRGPNTGELFF.

The chain recombines TRBV5-1 with TRBJ2-3; a possible D gene is TRBD2 (6 bases). Trimming pared 0 bases from V and 1 base from J, leaving 27 bases between. This CDR3 has 21 amino acids. CDR1 is SGHRS and CDR2 is YFSETQ in the germline V gene. DNA of the CDR3: TGCGCCAGCAGCTTGGGCCACGCTTGGGGTTTAAGGGGAGGAGGCACAGATACGCAGTATTTT. Protein product: CASSLGHAWGLRGGGTDTQYF.

This clone was observed a handful of times. This rearrangement joins TRBV5-6 to TRBJ1-5; D is undetermined. V was trimmed by 0 bases and J by 3 bases, leaving 10 bases between them. The CDR3 contains 15 residues. Germline V gene data show CDR1 as SGHDT and CDR2 as YYEEEE. The CDR3 reads CASSLVGTVNQPQHF. Here the CDR3 DNA reads TGTGCCAGCAGCTTGGTAGGCACAGTCAATCAGCCCCAGCATTTT. Using reference TRBV5-6 and TRBJ1-5 for the parts outside the CDR3, the full variable domain is DAGVTQSPTHLIKTRGQQVTLRCSPKSGHDTVSWYQQALGQGPQFIFQYYEEEERQRGNFPDRFSGHQFPNYSSELNVNALLLGDSALYLCASSLVGTVNQPQHFGDGTRLSIL.

The chain links TRBV28 to TRBJ1-5; 7 bases line up with TRBD1. Germline CDR1 and CDR2: MDHEN and SYDVKM. The V segment lost 8 bases and the J segment 4 bases; nucleotides outside the gene matches: 5. This CDR3 region has 13 residues. Written as DNA, the CDR3 is TGTGCCAGCCTGGACAGGTGGAATCAGCCCCAGCATTTT. It yields the protein CASLDRWNQPQHF.